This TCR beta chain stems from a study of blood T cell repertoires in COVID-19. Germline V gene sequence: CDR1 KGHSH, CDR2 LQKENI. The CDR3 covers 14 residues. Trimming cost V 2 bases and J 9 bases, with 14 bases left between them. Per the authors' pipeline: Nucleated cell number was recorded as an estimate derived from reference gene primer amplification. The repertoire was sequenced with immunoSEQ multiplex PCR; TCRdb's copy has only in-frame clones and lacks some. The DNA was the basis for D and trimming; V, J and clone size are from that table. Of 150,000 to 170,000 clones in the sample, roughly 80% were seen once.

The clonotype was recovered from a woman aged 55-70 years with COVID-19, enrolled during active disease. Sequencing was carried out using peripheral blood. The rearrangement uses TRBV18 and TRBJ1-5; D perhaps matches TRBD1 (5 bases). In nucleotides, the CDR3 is TGTGCCAGCTCACCAGGACACGTACTTCGGCCCCAGCATTTT. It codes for CASSPGHVLRPQHF.